This T cell receptor (beta chain) emerged from a study of T cell clusters in autoimmune cytopenias. Germline values: CDR1 MNHEY, CDR2 SVGEGT. The length of the CDR3 is 13 residues. TRB rearrangements were amplified by touch-down multiplex PCR with mixed TRB-A/B primers. From its re-call of the multiplex PCR reads, TCRdb lists each CDR3 protein once, without DNA. The sample yields about 12,000 distinct CDR3 sequences, of which the top ten take up roughly 3%. About 39,000 genome equivalents of blood DNA were amplified for TRB. The source is a human donor with an autoimmune cytopenia or autoimmune hepatitis (not recorded which). The chain links TRBV6-2 or TRBV6-3 to TRBJ2-1; TCRdb proposes TRBD1, but this gene call is untestable without DNA. The source material was peripheral blood. CDR3: CASSQRDSTEQFF.